The 24 T cell receptor beta chains listed next were all sequenced from one sample in a study of T cells in Graves' hyperthyroidism and ophthalmopathy. There were TCR beta CDR3 regions amplified from RNA transcripts. Using the HTBI primer set, a first-round RT-PCR was run on the TCR CDR3. TCRdb called the multiplex PCR reads again in MiXCR, with one record for every CDR3 protein. The table shows nearly 600,000 distinct CDR3 sequences, with approximately 15% occurring only once. Sequencing was done on a sample of blood. These receptors originate from a woman aged 18 to 35 with Graves' ophthalmopathy.

This clonotype showed up many times. The rearrangement joins TRBV11-3 to TRBJ2-7; D not resolved. The V end lost 7 bases, the J end lost 3 bases, and 16 bases lay between the germline ends. The CDR3 loop spans 14 amino acids. Germline loops: CDR1 SGHNT, CDR2 YENEEA. The CDR3 reads CASKFQSTRYEQYF. The CDR3 bases are TGTGCCAGCAAATTCCAATCGACACGCTACGAGCAGTACTTC.

This clonotype was seen more than once but under ten times. The rearrangement links TRBV7-3 to TRBJ2-1; D gene unclear. Germline loops: CDR1 SGHTA, CDR2 FQGTGA. The CDR3 is 14 amino acids. V was cut by 1 base and J by 5 bases, with 9 bases left in between. The CDR3 region has the DNA TGTGCCAGCAGCTTAAGCGGACCCGACAATGAGCAGTTCTTC. Translated: CASSLSGPDNEQFF. The whole variable domain, remainder taken from reference TRBV7-3 and TRBJ2-1, is GAGVSQTPSNKVTEKGKYVELRCDPISGHTALYWYRQSLGQGPEFLIYFQGTGAADDSGLPNDRFFAVRPEGSVSTLKIQRTERGDSAVYLCASSLSGPDNEQFFGPGTRLTVL.

This clonotype was seen many times. V and J are TRBV7-6 and TRBJ1-1, with D perhaps matching TRBD1 (6 bases). The CDR3 extends over 16 amino acids. V was shortened by 2 bases and J by 8 bases, with 21 bases between the two germline ends. Germline V CDR1 and CDR2: SGHVS, FNYEAQ. The CDR3 sequence is CASSLRFGGAGREAFF. CDR3 in DNA: TGTGCCAGCAGCTTACGGTTTGGGGGCGCGGGCAGGGAAGCTTTCTTT.

This clonotype was observed at least ten times. The chain is built from TRBV7-9 and TRBJ2-7; 10 bases are shared with TRBD1. This CDR3 spans 15 amino acids. Germline-derived CDR1 and CDR2 are SEHNR and FQNEAQ (reference sequence). With 5 bases clipped from V and 6 bases from J, the junction kept 10 bases outside the gene matches. CDR3 region: CASSPVLTGGPEQYF. The CDR3 nucleotides are TGTGCCAGCAGCCCTGTGTTGACAGGGGGCCCCGAGCAGTACTTC.

This clonotype showed up many times. The V and J genes are TRBV27 and TRBJ2-3; D possibly corresponds to TRBD2 (6 bases). This CDR3 is built from 17 residues. V gave up 4 bases and J gave up 3 bases, with 20 bases separating them. The germline CDR1 and CDR2 sequences are MNHEY and SMNVEV (reference sequence). The CDR3 here is CASSSLSGWGRTDTQYF. CDR3 in DNA: TGTGCCAGCAGTTCGTTAAGCGGGTGGGGGAGGACAGATACGCAGTATTTT.

This clonotype was detected only a few times. The chain employs TRBV4-3 and TRBJ2-3; TRBD2 aligns across 8 bases. The junction had 6 bases not matched to a gene; V was cut back by 0 bases and J by 7 bases. The CDR3 consists of 15 residues. Germline V gene lookup returns CDR1 LGHNA and CDR2 YSLEER. CDR3 sequence (DNA): TGCGCCAGCAGCCAAGACACCGGGGGGGTCTATACGCAGTATTTT. Its protein product is CASSQDTGGVYTQYF.

Here the CDR3 reads CASSSQGAKGYTF. The CDR3 DNA sequence: TGTGCCAGCAGTAGTCAGGGGGCGAAAGGCTACACCTTC. This chain joins TRBV28 and TRBJ1-2; 8 bases agree with TRBD1. The CDR3 totals 13 residues. With V trimmed by 5 bases and J by 8 bases, 7 bases remained unmatched. CDR1 and CDR2 from the germline V gene are MDHEN and SYDVKM.

This clonotype was seen ten or more times. The V and J genes are TRBV12-3 or TRBV12-4 and TRBJ2-7; the D gene could be TRBD1 or TRBD2 (6 bases each). The CDR3 has 14 residues. Trimming took 5 bases from V and 2 from J, leaving 13 bases between them. The CDR3 region is CASSPWGATYEQYF. The CDR3 DNA reads TGTGCCAGCAGTCCTTGGGGGGCTACCTACGAGCAGTACTTC.

This clonotype was observed at least ten times. The J gene is TRBJ1-1, the V gene TRBV6-1, with D possibly TRBD1 on 5 matching bases. The CDR3 is 15 residues long. Germline CDR1 MNHNS, CDR2 SASEGT. Trimming pared 6 bases from V and 4 bases from J, leaving 18 bases between. The DNA for the CDR3 is TGTGCCAGCAGCGTAGGGGACGACTCTTCCACTGAAGCTTTCTTT. Its protein product is CASSVGDDSSTEAFF.

CDR3: CASRSGKTGTGELFF. The CDR3 DNA reads as TGTGCCAGCCGTAGCGGGAAAACGGGGACCGGGGAGCTGTTTTTT. The rearrangement uses TRBV6-1 and TRBJ2-2, with TRBD2 matching over 8 bases. After removal of 8 bases from V and 5 bases from J, the junction contained 10 bases not matched to a gene. The CDR3 consists of 15 residues. In germline, CDR1 is MNHNS, CDR2 SASEGT.

The chain carries TRBV5-1 and TRBJ2-4; perhaps TRBD1 as D (8 bases). CDR1 is SGHRS, CDR2 YFSETQ, per germline. This CDR3 comprises 15 residues. V was clipped by 0 bases and J by 6 bases, with 13 bases between them. CDR3: CASSLEQGEGNIQYF. The CDR3 DNA is TGCGCCAGCAGCTTGGAACAGGGGGAGGGAAACATTCAGTACTTC. Combining the CDR3 with reference TRBV5-1 and TRBJ2-4 gives the whole variable domain KAGVTQTPRYLIKTRGQQVTLSCSPISGHRSVSWYQQTPGQGLQFLFEYFSETQRNKGNFPGRFSGRQFSNSRSEMNVSTLELGDSALYLCASSLEQGEGNIQYFGAGTRLSVL.

The rearrangement joins TRBV20-1 to TRBJ2-4; D is possibly TRBD1 (6 bases). Germline lookup yields CDR1 DFQATT and CDR2 SNEGSKA (reference sequence). Trimming pared 0 bases from V and 0 bases from J, leaving 21 bases between. This CDR3 is 19 amino acids long. The CDR3 bases are TGCAGTGCTAGAGATGGTGAGACAGGACCCACGCTAGCCAAAAACATTCAGTACTTC. Translating it yields CSARDGETGPTLAKNIQYF.

This clonotype has at least ten counts. The J gene is TRBJ2-7, the V gene TRBV27, with no clear D. V was cut by 3 bases and J by 1 base, with 7 bases left in between. The CDR3 covers 13 residues. Germline CDR1 reads MNHEY; CDR2 reads SMNVEV (reference sequence). CDR3 nucleotides: TGTGCCAGCAGTTTTCAGCGATCCTACGAGCAGTACTTC. Amino acids: CASSFQRSYEQYF.

The genes are TRBV27 and TRBJ2-1, with D possibly TRBD1 on 5 matching bases. The CDR3 is 14 residues long. V lost 4 bases to trimming and J lost 5 bases, with 12 bases between them. Germline V CDR1 and CDR2: MNHEY, SMNVEV (reference sequence). The chain's CDR3 is CASSSFDRNNEQFF. In DNA, the CDR3 is TGTGCCAGCAGTTCGTTCGACAGAAACAATGAGCAGTTCTTC.

The rearrangement uses TRBV9 and TRBJ2-7; the D call may be TRBD1 or TRBD2 (6 bases each). Looked up from germline, CDR1 is SGDLS and CDR2 is YYNGEE. This CDR3 region has 18 residues. The ends were cut back, 4 bases at V and 1 base at J, with 24 bases in the middle. The CDR3 protein is CASSPHRVPTGRSYEQYF. The CDR3 coding sequence is TGTGCCAGCAGCCCCCATAGAGTTCCTACAGGGAGGTCCTACGAGCAGTACTTC.

Ten or more counts support this clonotype. This chain uses TRBV28 with TRBJ2-7; 11 bases align to TRBD2. The CDR3 has 15 residues. Trimming cost V 6 bases and J 4 bases; bases outside gene matches: 8. Germline V gene sequence: CDR1 MDHEN, CDR2 SYDVKM. The CDR3 sequence: CASSPGGLAEYEQYF. CDR3 nucleotide sequence: TGTGCCAGCAGCCCCGGGGGACTAGCGGAATACGAGCAGTACTTC. The whole variable domain, remainder taken from reference TRBV28 and TRBJ2-7, is DVKVTQSSRYLVKRTGEKVFLECVQDMDHENMFWYRQDPGLGLRLIYFSYDVKMKEKGDIPEGYSVSREKKERFSLILESASTNQTSMYLCASSPGGLAEYEQYFGPGTRLTVT.

This clonotype has ten or more counts. The chain joins TRBV20-1 to TRBJ2-7, with 11 nucleotides matching TRBD1. The CDR3 has 13 residues. The germline gives CDR1 DFQATT, CDR2 SNEGSKA (reference sequence). The V gene end was trimmed by 6 bases and the J gene end by 3 bases; junction bases not matched to a gene: 4. The CDR3 region is CSASGTGGYEQYF. For the CDR3, the DNA is TGCAGTGCAAGCGGGACAGGGGGCTACGAGCAGTACTTC.

As concerns this clonotype: It may be a read error: a sequence one base away is much more abundant. This rearrangement joins TRBV9 to TRBJ2-1, with TRBD2 matching over 10 bases. The CDR3 totals 14 residues. CDR1 is SGDLS and CDR2 is YYNGEE in the germline V gene. The J segment lost 1 base and the V segment lost 9 bases, leaving 4 bases of the junction unmatched. Here the CDR3 reads CATETSGSYNEQFF. In DNA, the CDR3 is TGTGCCACCGAGACTAGCGGGTCCTACAATGAGCAGTTCTTC.

The table lists this clonotype with many counts. The rearrangement uses TRBV12-3 or TRBV12-4 and TRBJ2-1; the match to TRBD2 covers 7 bases. The junction had 12 bases not matched to a gene; V was cut back by 6 bases and J by 4 bases. This CDR3 region has 16 residues. The CDR3 is CASRAALAEAYNEQFF. For the CDR3, the DNA is TGTGCCAGCAGAGCGGCCCTAGCGGAAGCTTACAATGAGCAGTTCTTC.

At least ten counts were recorded for this clonotype. This chain joins TRBV3-1 and TRBJ1-5; 7 positions agree with TRBD1. The junction had 5 bases not matched to a gene; V was cut back by 0 bases and J by 9 bases. Germline V gene sequence: CDR1 LGHDT, CDR2 YNNKEL (reference sequence). CDR3 size: 14 residues. DNA of the CDR3: TGTGCCAGCAGCCAAGACGGACAGGCTTTGCCCCAGCATTTT. Translated: CASSQDGQALPQHF.

This clonotype was counted at least ten times. V gene TRBV2 combines with J gene TRBJ2-1; D is possibly TRBD1 (6 bases). The CDR3 has 15 amino acids. V was clipped by 0 bases and J by 6 bases, with 12 bases between them. The germline V gene encodes CDR1 SNHLY and CDR2 FYNNEI. CDR3: CASSEARGGPNEQFF. In DNA, the CDR3 is TGTGCCAGCAGTGAAGCGCGAGGGGGACCCAATGAGCAGTTCTTC.

The chain uses TRBV24-1 and TRBJ2-7; D is unclear. V dropped 7 bases and J dropped 0 bases, with 12 bases sitting between them. The length of the CDR3 is 14 residues. Germline CDR1 reads KGHDR; CDR2 reads SFDVKD. The chain's CDR3 is CATSHSRSSYEQYF. The CDR3 region has the DNA TGTGCCACCAGCCACAGCAGGAGCTCCTACGAGCAGTACTTC.

This clonotype occurred many times. The rearrangement uses TRBV9 and TRBJ2-7; 9 bases are a match to TRBD1. The CDR3 runs to 17 residues. Trimming removed 4 bases from V and 5 bases from J; junction bases left unmatched: 16. Germline V gene data show CDR1 as SGDLS and CDR2 as YYNGEE. The CDR3 loop is CASSLTETGTGNHEQYF. In DNA, the CDR3 is TGTGCCAGCAGCTTGACGGAGACCGGGACAGGGAACCACGAGCAGTACTTC.

V and J are TRBV14 and TRBJ2-7, with no clear D. V dropped 9 bases and J dropped 7 bases, with 19 bases sitting between them. CDR3 length: 13 residues. The germline V gene encodes CDR1 SGHDN and CDR2 FVKESK. The CDR3 spells CASSIRTLDEQYF. In DNA form, the CDR3 reads TGTGCCAGTAGTATAAGAACTCTGGATGAGCAGTACTTC.